This TCR beta chain was sequenced in a study of control samples from healthy donors and cancer patients. V lost 5 bases to trimming and J lost 4 bases, with 20 bases between them. The germline CDR1 and CDR2 sequences are LNHDA and SQIVND (reference sequence). This CDR3 contains 16 residues. Clones were sequenced by immunoSEQ multiplex PCR, and TCRdb holds only the in-frame ones, with some missing. The sample has fewer than 200,000 clones, roughly 92% seen once. The receptor was isolated from a man between 25 and 39 years old in good health. The sequenced sample consisted of blood. This sequence joins TRBV19 and TRBJ1-1, with a tentative D call TRBD1 (6 bases). This CDR3 is CASSQQGQMRGTEAFF. CDR3 sequence (DNA): TGTGCCAGTAGTCAACAGGGACAAATGCGGGGCACTGAAGCTTTCTTT.